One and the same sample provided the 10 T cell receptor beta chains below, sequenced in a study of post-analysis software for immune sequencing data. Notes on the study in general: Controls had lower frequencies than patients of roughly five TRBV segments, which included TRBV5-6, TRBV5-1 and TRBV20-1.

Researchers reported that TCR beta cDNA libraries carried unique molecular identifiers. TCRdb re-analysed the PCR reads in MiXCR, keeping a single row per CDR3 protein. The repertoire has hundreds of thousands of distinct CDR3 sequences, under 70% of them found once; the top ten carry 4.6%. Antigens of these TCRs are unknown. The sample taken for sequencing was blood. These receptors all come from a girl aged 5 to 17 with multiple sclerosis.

The CDR3 region has the DNA TGTGCCAGCAGCCAAGATGAGGGCCAAGAGACCCAGTACTTC. This encodes CASSQDEGQETQYF. The rearrangement uses TRBV3-1 and TRBJ2-5; TRBD2 is a possible D gene (5 bases). Germline-derived CDR1 and CDR2 are LGHDT and YNNKEL (reference sequence). The CDR3 runs 14 residues. V lost 0 bases and J 1 base, leaving 6 bases between the germline ends.

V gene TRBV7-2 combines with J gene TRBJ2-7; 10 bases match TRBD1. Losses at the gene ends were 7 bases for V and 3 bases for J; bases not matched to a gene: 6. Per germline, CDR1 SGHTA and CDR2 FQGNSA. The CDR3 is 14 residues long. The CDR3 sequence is CASNPTGGNYEQYF. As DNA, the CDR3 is TGTGCCAGCAACCCGACAGGGGGCAACTACGAGCAGTACTTC.

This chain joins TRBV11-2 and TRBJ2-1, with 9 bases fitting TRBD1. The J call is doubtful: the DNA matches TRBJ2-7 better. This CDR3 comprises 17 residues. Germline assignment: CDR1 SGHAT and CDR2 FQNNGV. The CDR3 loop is CASSLDRGDRESNEQYF. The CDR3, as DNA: TGTGCCAGCAGCTTAGATCGAGGGGACAGGGAATCCAATGAGCAGTACTTC.

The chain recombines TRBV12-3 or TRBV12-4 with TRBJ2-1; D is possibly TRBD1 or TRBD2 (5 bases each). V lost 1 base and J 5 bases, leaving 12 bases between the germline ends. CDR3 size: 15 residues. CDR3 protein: CASSLGQGVNNEQFF. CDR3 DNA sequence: TGTGCCAGCAGTTTAGGGCAGGGAGTCAACAATGAGCAGTTCTTC.

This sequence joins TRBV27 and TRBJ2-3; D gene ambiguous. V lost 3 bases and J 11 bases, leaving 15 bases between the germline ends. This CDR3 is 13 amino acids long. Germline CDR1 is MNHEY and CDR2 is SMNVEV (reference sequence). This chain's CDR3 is CASSLGKRVGQYF. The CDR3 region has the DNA TGTGCCAGCAGTTTGGGGAAAAGGGTTGGGCAGTATTTT.

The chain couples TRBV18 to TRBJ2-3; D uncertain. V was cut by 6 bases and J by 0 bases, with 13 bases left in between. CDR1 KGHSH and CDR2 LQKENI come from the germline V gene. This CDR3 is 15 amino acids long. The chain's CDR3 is CASSPDRISTDTQYF. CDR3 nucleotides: TGTGCCAGCTCCCCCGACCGGATTAGCACAGATACGCAGTATTTT.

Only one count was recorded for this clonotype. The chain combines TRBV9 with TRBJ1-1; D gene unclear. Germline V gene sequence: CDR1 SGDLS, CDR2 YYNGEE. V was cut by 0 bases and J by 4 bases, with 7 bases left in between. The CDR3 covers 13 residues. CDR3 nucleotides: TGTGCCAGCAGCGTAGGGGGTATCACTGAAGCTTTCTTT. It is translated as CASSVGGITEAFF.

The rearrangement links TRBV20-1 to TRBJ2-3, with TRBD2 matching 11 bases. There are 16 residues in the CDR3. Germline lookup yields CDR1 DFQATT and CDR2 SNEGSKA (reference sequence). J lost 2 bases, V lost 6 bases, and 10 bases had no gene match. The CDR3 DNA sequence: TGCAGTGCCTTAGTCCCACTAGCGGGGGTCACAGATACGCAGTATTTT. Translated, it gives CSALVPLAGVTDTQYF.

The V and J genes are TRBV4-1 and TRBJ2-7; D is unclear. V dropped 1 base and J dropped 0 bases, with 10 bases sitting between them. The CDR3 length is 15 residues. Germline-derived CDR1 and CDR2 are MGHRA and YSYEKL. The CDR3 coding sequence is TGCGCCAGCAGCCAAGGCATACTGAGCTCCTACGAGCAGTACTTC. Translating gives CASSQGILSSYEQYF.

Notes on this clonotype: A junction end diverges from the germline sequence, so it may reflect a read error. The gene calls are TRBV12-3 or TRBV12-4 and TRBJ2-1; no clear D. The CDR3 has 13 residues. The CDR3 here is CARRQSGRDEQFF. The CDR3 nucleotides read TGTGCCCGCAGGCAATCCGGGCGTGATGAGCAGTTCTTC.